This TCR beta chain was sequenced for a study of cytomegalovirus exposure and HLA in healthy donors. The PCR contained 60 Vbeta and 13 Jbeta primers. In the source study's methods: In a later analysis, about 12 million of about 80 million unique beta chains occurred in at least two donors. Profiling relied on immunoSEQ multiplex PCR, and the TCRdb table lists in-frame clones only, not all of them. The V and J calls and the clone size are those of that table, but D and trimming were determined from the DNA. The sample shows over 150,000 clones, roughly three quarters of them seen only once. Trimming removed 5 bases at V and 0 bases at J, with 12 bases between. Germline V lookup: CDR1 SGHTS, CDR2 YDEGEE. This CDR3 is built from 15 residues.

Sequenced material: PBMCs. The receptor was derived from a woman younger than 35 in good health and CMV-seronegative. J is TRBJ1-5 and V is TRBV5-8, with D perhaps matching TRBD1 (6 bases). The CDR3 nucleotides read TGTGCCAGCAGTCCTGGACAGACTAGCAATCAGCCCCAGCATTTT. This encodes CASSPGQTSNQPQHF.